Listed here is a single T cell receptor (beta chain). This record belongs to a study of blood T cell repertoires in COVID-19. In the authors' methods: Nucleated cell counts were estimated from reference gene primer amplification. Data came from immunoSEQ multiplex PCR; TCRdb stores just in-frame clones and leaves some out. Clone size and the V and J calls come from that table; the DNA yielded D and trimming. The sample records 310,000 or so clones, approximately 90% being singletons. The study recruited people aged about 18 to 95 years across 24 US areas. Grouping used clinical history reported by participants in a survey and questionnaire. Germline CDR1 and CDR2: LNHDA and SQIVND (reference sequence). The CDR3 covers 14 residues. J lost 3 bases, V lost 6 bases, and 5 bases had no gene match.

The chain recombines TRBV19 with TRBJ2-5; 9 bases agree with TRBD1. The material sequenced was PBMCs or T cells enriched from blood (not recorded which). This TCR was sampled from a middle-aged woman who had recovered from COVID-19. The CDR3 loop is CASSIQGAKETQYF. The CDR3 DNA reads TGTGCCAGTAGCATACAGGGGGCGAAAGAGACCCAGTACTTC.